A selection of T cell receptor beta chains follows, all from one sample in a study of cytomegalovirus exposure and HLA in healthy donors. Using immunoSEQ multiplex PCR, the repertoire was profiled, and TCRdb retains in-frame clones only, with some absent. The sample consists of 250,000 to 350,000 clones, about 90% of them appearing once. Sample: PBMCs. The receptors here all came from a woman aged 25 to 45 in good health and CMV-seropositive. Each CDR3 is given with its conserved first and last residue. Fields, in order: D gene, V gene, clone size, J gene, CDR3 protein, CDR3 DNA. A D gene is named only where the DNA matches it firmly. Not all rows give a size; the values are once, few, many and, for expanded clones, a class.

D: -
V: TRBV13
size: -
J: TRBJ2-5
CDR3: CASSLFRETQYF
DNA: TGTGCCAGCAGCTTATTTAGGGAGACCCAGTACTTC

D: -
V: TRBV9
size: -
J: TRBJ2-1
CDR3: CASSGIQYNEQFF
DNA: TGTGCCAGCAGCGGAATCCAATACAATGAGCAGTTCTTC

D: -
V: TRBV7-8
size: -
J: TRBJ2-1
CDR3: CASSLVGLAYNNEQFF
DNA: TGTGCCAGCAGCTTAGTGGGGCTAGCGTATAACAATGAGCAGTTCTTC

D: -
V: TRBV5-1
size: -
J: TRBJ2-7
CDR3: CASSEAPGEEQYF
DNA: TGCGCCAGCAGCGAGGCCCCCGGTGAGGAGCAGTACTTC

D: -
V: TRBV30
size: -
J: TRBJ1-2
CDR3: CASTAGGGYTF
DNA: TGTGCCTCGACTGCGGGGGGTGGCTACACCTTC

D: -
V: TRBV28
size: -
J: TRBJ1-6
CDR3: CASSYGSYNSPLHF
DNA: TGTGCCAGCAGTTACGGCTCCTATAATTCACCCCTCCACTTT

D: -
V: TRBV28
size: -
J: TRBJ1-2
CDR3: CASRVGGEGYTF
DNA: TGTGCCAGCAGAGTGGGGGGGGAAGGCTACACCTTC

D: -
V: TRBV29-1
size: -
J: TRBJ2-3
CDR3: CSVETLADTQYF
DNA: TGCAGCGTTGAGACGCTAGCAGATACGCAGTATTTT

D: -
V: TRBV28
size: -
J: TRBJ2-7
CDR3: CASGDANYEQYF
DNA: TGTGCCAGCGGGGACGCTAACTACGAGCAGTACTTC

D: -
V: TRBV19
size: -
J: TRBJ2-5
CDR3: CASSMEETQYF
DNA: TGTGCCAGTAGTATGGAAGAGACCCAGTACTTC

D: -
V: TRBV5-6
size: -
J: TRBJ1-5
CDR3: CASSPIGAGQPQHF
DNA: TGTGCCAGCAGCCCAATAGGGGCGGGTCAGCCCCAGCATTTT

D: TRBD1
V: TRBV7-9
size: -
J: TRBJ2-1
CDR3: CASSPSTGPDYNEQFF
DNA: TGTGCCAGCAGCCCATCGACAGGGCCCGATTACAATGAGCAGTTCTTC

D: -
V: TRBV15
size: -
J: TRBJ1-5
CDR3: CATSRGQFNQPQHF
DNA: TGTGCCACCAGCAGAGGCCAGTTCAATCAGCCCCAGCATTTT

D: -
V: TRBV27
size: -
J: TRBJ1-6
CDR3: CASSSTFPSPLHF
DNA: TGTGCCAGCAGTTCGACATTTCCGTCACCCCTCCACTTT

D: TRBD1
V: TRBV28
size: once
J: TRBJ1-2
CDR3: CASKWDSTNYGYTF
DNA: TGTGCCAGCAAGTGGGACAGCACTAACTATGGCTACACCTTC

D: -
V: TRBV29-1
size: -
J: TRBJ2-1
CDR3: CSVQIAPSSYNEQFF
DNA: TGCAGCGTGCAAATAGCCCCCAGCTCCTACAATGAGCAGTTCTTC

D: TRBD1
V: TRBV7-9
size: -
J: TRBJ1-1
CDR3: CASSAVGQGNTEAFF
DNA: TGTGCCAGCAGCGCCGTAGGACAGGGAAACACTGAAGCTTTCTTT

D: TRBD1
V: TRBV9
size: -
J: TRBJ2-1
CDR3: CASSPDRDNEQFF
DNA: TGTGCCAGCAGCCCGGACAGGGACAATGAGCAGTTCTTC

D: -
V: TRBV4-2
size: -
J: TRBJ1-5
CDR3: CASSAWLTGDQPQHF
DNA: TGTGCCAGCAGCGCCTGGTTAACCGGGGATCAGCCCCAGCATTTT

D: -
V: TRBV10-3
size: once
J: TRBJ1-5
CDR3: CAISKDTADSNQPQHF
DNA: TGTGCCATCAGCAAGGACACGGCTGATAGCAATCAGCCCCAGCATTTT